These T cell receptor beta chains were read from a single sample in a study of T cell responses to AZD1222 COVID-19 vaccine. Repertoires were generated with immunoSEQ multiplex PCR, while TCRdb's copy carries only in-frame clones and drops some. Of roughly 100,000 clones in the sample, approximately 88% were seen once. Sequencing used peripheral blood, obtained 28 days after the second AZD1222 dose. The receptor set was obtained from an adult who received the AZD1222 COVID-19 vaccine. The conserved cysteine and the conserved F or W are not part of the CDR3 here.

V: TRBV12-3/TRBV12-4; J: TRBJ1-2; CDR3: ASSGTGSYGYT
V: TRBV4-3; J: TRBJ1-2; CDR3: ASSQVAGEYGYGYT
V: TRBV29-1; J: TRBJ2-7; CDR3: SARQRSEASYEQY
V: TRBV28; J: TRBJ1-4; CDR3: ASVSGGDEKLF
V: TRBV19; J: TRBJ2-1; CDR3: ASSIGRRNEQF
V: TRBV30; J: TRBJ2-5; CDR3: AHGQNQETQY
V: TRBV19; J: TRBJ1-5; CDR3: ASSTTGSNQPQH
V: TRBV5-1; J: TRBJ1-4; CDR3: ASSLGTTNEKLF
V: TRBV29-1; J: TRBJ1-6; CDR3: SAQGSYNSPLH
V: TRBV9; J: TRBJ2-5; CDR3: ASSVAGGLGQETQY
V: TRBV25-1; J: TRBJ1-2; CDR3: ASSASDRGDGYT
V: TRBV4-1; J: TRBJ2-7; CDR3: ASSQPTAGGHEQY
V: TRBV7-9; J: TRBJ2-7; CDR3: ASSFRGPPYEQY
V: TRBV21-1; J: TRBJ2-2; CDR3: ASSKGSVPGELF
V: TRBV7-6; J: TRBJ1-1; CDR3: ASSPTVGAF
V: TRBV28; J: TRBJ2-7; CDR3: ASSLSGLYEQY